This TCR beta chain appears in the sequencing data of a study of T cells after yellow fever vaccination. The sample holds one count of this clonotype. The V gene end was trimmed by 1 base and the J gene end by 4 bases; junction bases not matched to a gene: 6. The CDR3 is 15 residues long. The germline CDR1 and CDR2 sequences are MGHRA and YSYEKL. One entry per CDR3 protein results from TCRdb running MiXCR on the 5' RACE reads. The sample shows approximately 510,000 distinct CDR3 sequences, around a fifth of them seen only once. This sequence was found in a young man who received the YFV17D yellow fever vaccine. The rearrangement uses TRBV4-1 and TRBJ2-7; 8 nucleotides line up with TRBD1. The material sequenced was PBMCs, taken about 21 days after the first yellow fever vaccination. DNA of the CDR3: TGCGCCAGCAGCCAAGGGACAGGGCGGGGTTACGAGCAGTACTTC. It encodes CASSQGTGRGYEQYF.